The 6 T cell receptor beta chains below come from one sample, sequenced in a study of blood T cell repertoires in COVID-19. The data were produced by immunoSEQ multiplex PCR, yet TCRdb's version contains in-frame clones alone and is incomplete. The data contain roughly 64,000 clones, 86% of them singletons. Sequencing used peripheral blood. Source of these receptors: a man in his fifties or sixties with active COVID-19.

This clone was recorded once. This chain uses TRBV12-3 or TRBV12-4 with TRBJ1-1; D may be TRBD1 (5 bases). The length of the CDR3 is 13 residues. V lost 5 bases, J lost 6 bases, and 13 bases lay in between. CDR3 amino acids: CASSTGWGAEAFF. The CDR3 DNA reads TGTGCCAGCAGTACGGGCTGGGGGGCTGAAGCTTTCTTT.

This clone occurred a few times. The gene calls are TRBV2 and TRBJ2-2, with 7 bases matching TRBD1. The germline V gene encodes CDR1 SNHLY and CDR2 FYNNEI. The V and J ends lost 6 bases and 7 bases, in that order; junction bases with no gene match: 11. The CDR3 spans 15 residues. The chain's CDR3 is CASRSGTEKVGELFF. The CDR3 DNA follows: TGTGCCAGCAGATCCGGGACAGAAAAGGTCGGGGAGCTGTTTTTT.

The chain carries TRBV23-1 and TRBJ2-7; D perhaps matches TRBD2 (6 bases). TRBV23-1 is marked as an open reading frame, function uncertain. The V end lost 4 bases, the J end lost 2 bases, and 12 bases lay between the germline ends. The CDR3 has 14 residues. This chain's CDR3 is CASSLPGRPYEQYF. The CDR3 DNA reads TGCGCCAGCAGTCTCCCGGGGAGGCCCTACGAGCAGTACTTC.

The chain links TRBV4-1 to TRBJ2-2; 16 nucleotides align to TRBD2. This CDR3 is built from 19 residues. The germline V gene encodes CDR1 MGHRA and CDR2 YSYEKL. The J segment lost 4 bases and the V segment lost 5 bases, leaving 10 bases of the junction unmatched. In DNA, the CDR3 is TGCGCCAGCAGCGCCTCGGGACTAGCGGGGGGGCAGGTCACCGGGGAGCTGTTTTTT. It specifies CASSASGLAGGQVTGELFF.

This chain connects TRBV6-5 to TRBJ1-2; 7 nucleotides align to TRBD1. V dropped 8 bases and J dropped 8; count of bases not matched to a gene: 8. The length of the CDR3 is 12 residues. CDR1 MNHEY and CDR2 SVGAGI come from the germline V gene. CDR3 in amino acids: CASSYRGYGYTF. The CDR3 nucleotides read TGTGCCAGCTCCTACAGGGGTTACGGCTACACCTTC.

V usage is TRBV6-5 and J usage is TRBJ2-5; weak D call: TRBD1 (6 bases). V was shortened by 2 bases and J by 5 bases, with 12 bases between the two germline ends. This CDR3 has 14 amino acids. Per germline, CDR1 MNHEY and CDR2 SVGAGI. The CDR3 nucleotides read TGTGCCAGCAGTTACGGGCAGGACAGCGAGACCCAGTACTTC. It yields the protein CASSYGQDSETQYF.